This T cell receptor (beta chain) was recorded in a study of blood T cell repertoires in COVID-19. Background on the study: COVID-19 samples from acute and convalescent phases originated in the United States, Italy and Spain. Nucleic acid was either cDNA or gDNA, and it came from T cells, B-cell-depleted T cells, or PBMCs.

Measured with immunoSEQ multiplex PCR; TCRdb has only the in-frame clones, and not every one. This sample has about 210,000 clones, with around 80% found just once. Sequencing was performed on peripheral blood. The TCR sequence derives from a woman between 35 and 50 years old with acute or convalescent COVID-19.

The DNA of the CDR3 is TGTGCCAGCAGCTTAGCGGGGCGATCAGATACGCAGTATTTT. Translating gives CASSLAGRSDTQYF. The J gene is TRBJ2-3, the V gene TRBV7-2; possibly TRBD1 for D (5 bases). Trimming pared 0 bases from V and 4 bases from J, leaving 8 bases between. CDR1 is SGHTA and CDR2 is FQGNSA in the germline V gene. The CDR3 contains 14 residues.